This TCR beta chain is from a study of blood T cells in healthy people across ages. Turning to this clonotype: The target antigen is unknown.

A second PCR, run for roughly 6 to 11 cycles, used a sample-barcoded 5' primer plus a J-beta primer mix. TCRdb re-called the 5' RACE reads through MiXCR, storing one row per CDR3 protein. The sample lists about 1.8 million distinct CDR3 sequences; approximately 50% were seen once. Germline loops: CDR1 PRHDT, CDR2 FYEKMQ (reference sequence). The CDR3 extends over 14 amino acids. Trimming stripped 4 bases from V and 3 bases from J, with 12 bases between. Study results and limitations: Naive T cell percentage showed a strong correlation with the diversity of TCR beta.

This chain connects TRBV13 to TRBJ1-2; D gene unclear. Sequenced material: blood. The receptor comes from a woman between 35 and 50 years old in good health. The CDR3 region is CASSSGRAHYGYTF. Written as DNA, the CDR3 is TGTGCCAGCAGCTCCGGACGGGCGCACTATGGCTACACCTTC.